What follows are 6 T cell receptor beta chains derived from one specimen sequenced in a study of identical twins. One entry per CDR3 protein, called by TCRdb with MiXCR from the 5' RACE reads. The data hold under 400,000 distinct CDR3 sequences, with approximately 8.8% observed a single time. Sequences were obtained from naive T cells sorted from blood. These receptor sequences come from a woman aged 45 to 65 in good health.

In this sample, this clonotype turned up a few times. The rearrangement uses TRBV7-9 and TRBJ1-5, with D perhaps matching TRBD1 (5 bases). The germline V gene encodes CDR1 SEHNR and CDR2 FQNEAQ (reference sequence). The CDR3 is 14 residues long. V was cut by 5 bases and J by 10 bases, with 18 bases left in between. The CDR3 region has the DNA TGTGCCAGCAGCGCCGGGGGGAATCTCAGCCCCCAGCATTTT. This codes for CASSAGGNLSPQHF.

The J gene is TRBJ2-1, the V gene TRBV12-3 or TRBV12-4; TRBD2 is a possible D gene (7 bases). V was clipped by 7 bases and J by 5 bases, with 21 bases between them. The CDR3 length is 16 residues. Here the CDR3 reads CASMEFRGRGDNEQFF. The CDR3 nucleotides are TGTGCCAGCATGGAGTTTCGTGGGAGGGGGGACAATGAGCAGTTCTTC.

This clonotype was seen repeatedly, ten times or more. The chain uses TRBV20-1 and TRBJ2-3; TRBD1 matches at 8 bases. Germline CDR1 reads DFQATT; CDR2 reads SNEGSKA (reference sequence). The trim removed 6 bases at V and 2 bases at J, leaving 10 bases unmatched. The CDR3 is 15 amino acids. The CDR3 is CSAPPGQAATDTQYF. CDR3 in DNA: TGCAGTGCCCCACCGGGACAGGCAGCCACAGATACGCAGTATTTT.

The gene calls are TRBV7-2 and TRBJ1-5; D is undetermined. The germline gives CDR1 SGHTA, CDR2 FQGNSA. The germline V and J ends were trimmed by 5 bases and 5 bases, with 16 bases remaining between them. The CDR3 extends over 15 amino acids. Here the CDR3 reads CASSPREGTYQPQHF. The CDR3 DNA reads TGTGCCAGCAGCCCCCGAGAGGGAACTTATCAGCCCCAGCATTTT. Full variable domain (rest looked up from reference TRBV7-2 and TRBJ1-5): GAGVSQSPSNKVTEKGKDVELRCDPISGHTALYWYRQSLGQGLEFLIYFQGNSAPDKSGLPSDRFSAERTGGSVSTLTIQRTQQEDSAVYLCASSPREGTYQPQHFGDGTRLSIL.

V usage is TRBV5-1 and J usage is TRBJ2-3, with 7 bases lining up with TRBD1. There are 15 residues in the CDR3. The V and J ends lost 4 bases and 0 bases, in that order; junction bases with no gene match: 5. The germline V gene has CDR1 SGHRS and CDR2 YFSETQ. The CDR3 protein is CASSPSDRSTDTQYF. DNA of the CDR3: TGCGCCAGCAGCCCTTCGGACAGGAGCACAGATACGCAGTATTTT.

This chain joins TRBV3-1 and TRBJ2-4; tentatively, D is TRBD2 (6 bases). The CDR3 sequence is 14 residues long. Per the germline V gene, CDR1 is LGHDT and CDR2 is YNNKEL (reference sequence). V was shortened by 1 base and J by 5 bases, with 9 bases between the two germline ends. The CDR3 nucleotides are TGTGCCAGCAGCCAAGCTAGCGTTGAAAACATTCAGTACTTC. Encoded protein: CASSQASVENIQYF.